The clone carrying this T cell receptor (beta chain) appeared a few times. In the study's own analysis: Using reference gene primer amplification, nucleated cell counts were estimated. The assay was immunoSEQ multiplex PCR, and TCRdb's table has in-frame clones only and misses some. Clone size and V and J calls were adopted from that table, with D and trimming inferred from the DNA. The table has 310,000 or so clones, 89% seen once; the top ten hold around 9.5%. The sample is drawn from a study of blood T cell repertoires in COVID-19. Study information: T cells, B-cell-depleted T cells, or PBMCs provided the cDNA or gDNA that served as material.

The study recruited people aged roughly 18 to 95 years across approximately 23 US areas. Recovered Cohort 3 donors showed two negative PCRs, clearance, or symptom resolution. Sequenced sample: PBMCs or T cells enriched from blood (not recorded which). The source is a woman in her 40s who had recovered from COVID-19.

The CDR3 DNA follows: TGTGCTGCACCTCCGACAGGGGCGGTTGGGGATACGCAGTATTTT. It is translated as CAAPPTGAVGDTQYF. The chain carries TRBV30 and TRBJ2-3, with 8 bases fitting TRBD1. CDR1 and CDR2 from the germline V gene are GTSNPN and SVGIG (reference sequence). The CDR3 has 15 amino acids.